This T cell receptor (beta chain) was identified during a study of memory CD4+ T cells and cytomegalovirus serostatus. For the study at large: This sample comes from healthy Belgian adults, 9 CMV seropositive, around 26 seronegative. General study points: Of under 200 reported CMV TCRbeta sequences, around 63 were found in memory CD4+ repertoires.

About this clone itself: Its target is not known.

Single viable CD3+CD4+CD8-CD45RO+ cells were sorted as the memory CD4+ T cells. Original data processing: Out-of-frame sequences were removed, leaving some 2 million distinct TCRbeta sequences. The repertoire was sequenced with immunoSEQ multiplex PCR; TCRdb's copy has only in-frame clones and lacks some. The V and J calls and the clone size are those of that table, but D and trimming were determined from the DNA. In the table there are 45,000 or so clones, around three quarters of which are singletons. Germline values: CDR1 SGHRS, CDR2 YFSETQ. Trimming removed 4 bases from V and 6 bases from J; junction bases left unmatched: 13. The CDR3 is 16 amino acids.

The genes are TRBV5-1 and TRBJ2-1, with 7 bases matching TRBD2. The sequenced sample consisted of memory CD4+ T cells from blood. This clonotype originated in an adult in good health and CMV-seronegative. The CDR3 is CASSLTDGEGFNEQFF. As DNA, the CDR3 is TGCGCCAGCAGCCTCACAGACGGGGAGGGGTTCAATGAGCAGTTCTTC. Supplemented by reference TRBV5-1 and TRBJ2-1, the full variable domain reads KAGVTQTPRYLIKTRGQQVTLSCSPISGHRSVSWYQQTPGQGLQFLFEYFSETQRNKGNFPGRFSGRQFSNSRSEMNVSTLELGDSALYLCASSLTDGEGFNEQFFGPGTRLTVL.